This TCR beta chain came from a study of memory CD8 T cells in hepatitis C reinfection (dated by TCRdb to about 2017). Study-level background: Two consecutive HCV infections were spontaneously resolved by three donors, whereas a primary infection was cleared by two donors who then became chronically infected after reinfection. HCV reinfection was defined by a positive HCV RNA test following two negative tests taken at least 60 days apart. Peak reinfection samples were obtained 3 to 8 weeks after detection of reinfection. The study tracked the TCR beta repertoire of virus-specific CD8 T cells longitudinally across an HCV reinfection episode in 5 or 6 donors. Between the late 2000s and the early 2010s, 5 or 6 reinfection cases with stored pre-reinfection samples were identified. In the reinfection study, participants with a resolved prior HCV infection were followed up every 3 months. Previously published longitudinal data on tetramer+ CD8 T cell frequency were used to select the peak reinfection time point. Beyond this particular receptor, the publication reports: Because the study included only five donors, definitive conclusions about public clonotypes linked to secondary clearance could not be reached.

The germline V gene sets CDR1 to SGHTA and CDR2 to FQGNSA. Ends trimmed: V by 5 bases, J by 6 bases; bases unmatched to a gene: 9. The CDR3, from cysteine to phenylalanine, totals 14 residues. Of all the DNA, just the CDR3 is kept, 42 bases in frame from base 1. As to this clone: Its antigen is not yet known. No base quality information exists; no much larger clone differs at one position.

The meaning of the sample's time point label: peak reinfection, 3 to 8 weeks after reinfection detection. The sorted cells were sequenced directly ex vivo, without any in vitro expansion ahead of TCR sequencing. The donors were people who inject drugs and were enrolled in Canada's Montreal Acute Hepatitis C Cohort Study (HEPCO). As controls, total naive CD8 T cells, sorted as viable CD3+ CD8+ CD45RO-, were obtained from two donors at each of the three reinfection time points. Before sorting, cryopreserved peripheral blood mononuclear cells were thawed and used as the source for purifying CD8 T cells. Negative selection with the MACS CD8+ T cell Isolation Kit was used to enrich CD8 T cells. Cell sorting was done on a BD FACSAria II sorter with FACSDiva software, and data were analyzed with FlowJo. Library prep was done by the immunoSEQ multiplex PCR assay. Genomic DNA was extracted from sorted cells, and the TCR beta V, D and J regions were sequenced by Adaptive Biotechnologies' automated high-throughput method. A two-step, bias-controlled multiplex PCR was used to amplify the CDR3 regions. Amplified TCR beta libraries were sequenced on an Illumina instrument. The original pipeline was this. Demultiplexed reads were processed to reduce amplification and sequencing bias, and the IMGT database was used to assign CDR3 sequences to gene families. ImmunoSEQ software version 2.0 was used to analyze the repertoire data. Clonotype lists were filtered to remove out-of-frame sequences as well as sequences containing stop codons in the CDR3. Any clonotype with a frequency under 0.01% was left out, since that frequency corresponded to less than one cell. Richness was calculated by dividing observed richness by the number of input cells, and evenness was calculated by dividing Shannon entropy by the log of observed richness. Repertoire diversity and the similarity between time points were measured using Simpson diversity and Morisita-Horn overlap indices. Clonotypes were sorted into dominant (>1%), sub-dominant (0.5-0.99%), low abundance (0.1-0.49%) or lowest abundance (<0.1%) groups. A germline index was derived by subtracting total nucleotide additions from total CDR3 length and dividing the result by total CDR3 length. TCRdb took over this immuneACCESS table, retaining in-frame rearrangements with V and J assigned. Such tables are incomplete; in checked studies, under half of the missing clones stem from an unresolved V gene, and the remainder is unexplained. The D gene and trimming were derived from the DNA, and the V and J assignments and clone size from that table. The sample data list around 45,000 clones, and roughly 90% of these were observed just once. The ten largest clones add up to 1.2% of the sample.

Source material: naive CD8+ T cells sorted from blood. The intended sense of this specimen's cell subset or site label: total naive CD8+CD45RO- T cells. The sequence was obtained from a man aged 18-30 years with hepatitis C virus infection. This chain joins TRBV7-2 to TRBJ1-2, with TRBD1 identical over 7 junction bases. This receptor has the CDR3 CASSPGTVVDGYTF. DNA sequence: TGTGCCAGCAGCCCTGGGACAGTGGTTGATGGCTACACCTTC.